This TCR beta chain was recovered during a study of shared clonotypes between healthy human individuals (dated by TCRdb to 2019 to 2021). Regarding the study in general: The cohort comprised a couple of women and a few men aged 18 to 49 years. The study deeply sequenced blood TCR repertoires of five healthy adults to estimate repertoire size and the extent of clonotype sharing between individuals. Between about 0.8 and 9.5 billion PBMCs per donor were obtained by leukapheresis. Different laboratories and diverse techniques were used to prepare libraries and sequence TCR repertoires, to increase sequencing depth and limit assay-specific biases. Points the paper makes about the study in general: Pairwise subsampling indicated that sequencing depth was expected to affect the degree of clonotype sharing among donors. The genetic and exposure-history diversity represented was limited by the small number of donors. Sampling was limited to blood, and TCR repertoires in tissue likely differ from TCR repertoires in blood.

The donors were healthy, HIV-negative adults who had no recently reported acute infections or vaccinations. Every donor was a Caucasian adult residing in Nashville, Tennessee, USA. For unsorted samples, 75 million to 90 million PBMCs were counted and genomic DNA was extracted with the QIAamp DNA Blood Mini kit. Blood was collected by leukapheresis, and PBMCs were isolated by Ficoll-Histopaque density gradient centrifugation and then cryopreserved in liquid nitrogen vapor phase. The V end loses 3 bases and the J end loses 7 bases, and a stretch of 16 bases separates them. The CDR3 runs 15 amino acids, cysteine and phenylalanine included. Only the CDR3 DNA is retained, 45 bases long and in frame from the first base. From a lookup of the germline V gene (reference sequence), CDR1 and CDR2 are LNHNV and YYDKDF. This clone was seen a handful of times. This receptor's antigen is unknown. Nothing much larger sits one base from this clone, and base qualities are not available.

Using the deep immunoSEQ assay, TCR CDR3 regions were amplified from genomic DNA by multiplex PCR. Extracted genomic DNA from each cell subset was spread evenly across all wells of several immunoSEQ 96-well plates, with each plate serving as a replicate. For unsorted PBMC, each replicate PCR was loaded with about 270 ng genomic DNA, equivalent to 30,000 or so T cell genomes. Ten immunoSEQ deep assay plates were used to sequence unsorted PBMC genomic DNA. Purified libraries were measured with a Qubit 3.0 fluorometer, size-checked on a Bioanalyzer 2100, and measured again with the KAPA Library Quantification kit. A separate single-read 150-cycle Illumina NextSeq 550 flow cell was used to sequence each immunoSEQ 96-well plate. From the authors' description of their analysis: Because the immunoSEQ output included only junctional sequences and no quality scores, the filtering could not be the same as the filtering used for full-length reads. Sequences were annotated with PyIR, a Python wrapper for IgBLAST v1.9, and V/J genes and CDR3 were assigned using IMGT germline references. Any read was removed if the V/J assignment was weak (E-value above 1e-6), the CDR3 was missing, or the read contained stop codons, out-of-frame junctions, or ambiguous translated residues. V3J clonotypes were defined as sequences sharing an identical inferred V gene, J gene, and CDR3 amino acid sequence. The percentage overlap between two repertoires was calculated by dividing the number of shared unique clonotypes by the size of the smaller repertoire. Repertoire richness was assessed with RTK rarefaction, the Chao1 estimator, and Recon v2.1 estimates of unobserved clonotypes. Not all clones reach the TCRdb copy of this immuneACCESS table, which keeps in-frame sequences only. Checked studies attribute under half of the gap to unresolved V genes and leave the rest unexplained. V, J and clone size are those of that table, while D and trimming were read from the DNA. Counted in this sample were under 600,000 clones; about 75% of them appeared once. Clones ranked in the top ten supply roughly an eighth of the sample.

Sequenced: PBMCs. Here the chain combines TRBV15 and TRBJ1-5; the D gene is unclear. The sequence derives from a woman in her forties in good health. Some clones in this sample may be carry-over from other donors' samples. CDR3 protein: CATSSGAGLGQPQHF. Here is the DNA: TGTGCCACCAGCAGCGGTGCAGGCCTTGGGCAGCCCCAGCATTTT.